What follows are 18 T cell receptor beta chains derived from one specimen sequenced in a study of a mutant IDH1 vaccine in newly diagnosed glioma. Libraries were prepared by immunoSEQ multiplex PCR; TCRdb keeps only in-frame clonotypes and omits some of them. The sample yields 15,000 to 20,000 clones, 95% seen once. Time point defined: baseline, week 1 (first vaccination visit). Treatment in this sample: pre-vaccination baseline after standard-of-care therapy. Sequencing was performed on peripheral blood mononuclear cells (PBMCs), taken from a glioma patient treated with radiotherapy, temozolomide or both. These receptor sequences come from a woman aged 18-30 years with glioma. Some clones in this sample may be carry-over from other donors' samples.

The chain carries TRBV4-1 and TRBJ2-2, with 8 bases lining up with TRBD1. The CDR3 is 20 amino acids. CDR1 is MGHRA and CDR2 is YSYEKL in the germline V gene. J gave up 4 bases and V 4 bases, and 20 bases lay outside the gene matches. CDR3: CASSPTPGQDLWGPTGELFF. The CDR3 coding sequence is TGCGCCAGCAGCCCCACTCCGGGACAGGACCTCTGGGGGCCCACCGGGGAGCTGTTTTTT.

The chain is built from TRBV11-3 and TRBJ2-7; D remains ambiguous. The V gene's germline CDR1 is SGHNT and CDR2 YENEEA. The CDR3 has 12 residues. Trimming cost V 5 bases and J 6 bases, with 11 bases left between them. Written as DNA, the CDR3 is TGTGCCAGCAGCATGAGGTTGGGCGAGCAGTACTTC. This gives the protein CASSMRLGEQYF.

This CDR3 is CASTYDRGNEQFF. The CDR3 DNA follows: TGTGCCAGCACCTATGACAGGGGCAATGAGCAGTTCTTC. The chain employs TRBV7-2 and TRBJ2-1; 8 bases are shared with TRBD1. The J segment lost 6 bases and the V segment lost 7 bases, leaving 5 bases of the junction unmatched. The germline V gene encodes CDR1 SGHTA and CDR2 FQGNSA. The CDR3 runs 13 residues.

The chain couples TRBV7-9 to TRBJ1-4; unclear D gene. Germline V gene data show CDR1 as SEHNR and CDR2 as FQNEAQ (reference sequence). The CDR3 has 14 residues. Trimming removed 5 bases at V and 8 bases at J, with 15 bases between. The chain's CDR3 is CASSRDTAPEKLFF. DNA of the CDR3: TGTGCCAGCAGCCGCGACACGGCGCCGGAAAAACTGTTTTTT.

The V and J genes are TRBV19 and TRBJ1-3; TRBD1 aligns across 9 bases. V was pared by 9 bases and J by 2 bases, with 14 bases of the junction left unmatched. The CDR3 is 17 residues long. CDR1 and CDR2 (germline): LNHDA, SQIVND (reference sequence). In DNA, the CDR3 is TGTGCCAGCAGGGACAGGGTATTGACACTCCCTGGAAACACCATATATTTT. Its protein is CASRDRVLTLPGNTIYF.

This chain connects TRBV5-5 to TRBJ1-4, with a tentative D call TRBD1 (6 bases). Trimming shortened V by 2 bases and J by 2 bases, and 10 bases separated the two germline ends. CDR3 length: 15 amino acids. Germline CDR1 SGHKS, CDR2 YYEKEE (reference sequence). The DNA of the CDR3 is TGTGCCAGCAGCTTAAGGGGGGGCACTAATGAAAAACTGTTTTTT. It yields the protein CASSLRGGTNEKLFF.

The CDR3 is CASSFANRQYF. As DNA, the CDR3 is TGTGCCAGCAGCTTTGCAAACCGGCAGTACTTC. V gene TRBV7-2 combines with J gene TRBJ2-5; no reliable D call. V was clipped by 3 bases and J by 11 bases, with 10 bases between them. Germline CDR1 and CDR2: SGHTA and FQGNSA. This CDR3 contains 11 residues.

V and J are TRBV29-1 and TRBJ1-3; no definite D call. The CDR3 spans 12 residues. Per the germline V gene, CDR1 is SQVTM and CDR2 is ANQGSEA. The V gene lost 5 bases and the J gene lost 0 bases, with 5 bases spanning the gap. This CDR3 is CSVLSSGNTIYF. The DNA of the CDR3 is TGCAGCGTTTTGTCCTCTGGAAACACCATATATTTT.

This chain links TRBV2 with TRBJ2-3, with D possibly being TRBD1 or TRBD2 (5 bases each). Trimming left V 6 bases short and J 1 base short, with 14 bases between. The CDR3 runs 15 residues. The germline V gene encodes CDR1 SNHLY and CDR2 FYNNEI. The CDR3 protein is CASSRGPRGTDTQYF. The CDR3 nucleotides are TGTGCCAGCAGCCGGGGCCCCCGGGGCACAGATACGCAGTATTTT. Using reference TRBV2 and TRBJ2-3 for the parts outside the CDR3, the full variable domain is EPEVTQTPSHQVTQMGQEVILRCVPISNHLYFYWYRQILGQKVEFLVSFYNNEISEKSEIFDDQFSVERPDGSNFTLKIRSTKLEDSAMYFCASSRGPRGTDTQYFGPGTRLTVL.

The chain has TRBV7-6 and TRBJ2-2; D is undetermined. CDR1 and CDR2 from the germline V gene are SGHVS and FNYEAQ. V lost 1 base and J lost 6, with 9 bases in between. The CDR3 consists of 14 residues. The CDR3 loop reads CASSLEAQPGELFF. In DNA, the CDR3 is TGTGCCAGCAGCTTAGAGGCTCAGCCCGGGGAGCTGTTTTTT. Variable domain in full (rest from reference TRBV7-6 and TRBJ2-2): GAGVSQSPRYKVTKRGQDVALRCDPISGHVSLYWYRQALGQGPEFLTYFNYEAQQDKSGLPNDRFSAERPEGSISTLTIQRTEQRDSAMYRCASSLEAQPGELFFGEGSRLTVL.

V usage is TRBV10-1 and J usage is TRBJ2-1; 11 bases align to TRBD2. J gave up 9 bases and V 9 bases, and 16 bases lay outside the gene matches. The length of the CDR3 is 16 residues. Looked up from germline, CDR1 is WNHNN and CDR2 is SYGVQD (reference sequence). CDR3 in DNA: TGCGCCAGTAATAGACTAGCGGGGCAAAGCGACGCTGAGCAGTTCTTC. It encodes CASNRLAGQSDAEQFF.

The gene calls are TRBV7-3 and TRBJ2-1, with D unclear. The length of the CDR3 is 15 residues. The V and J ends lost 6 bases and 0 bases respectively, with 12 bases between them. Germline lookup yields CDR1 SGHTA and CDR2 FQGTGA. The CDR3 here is CASRSLASSYNEQFF. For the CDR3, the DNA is TGTGCCAGCAGGTCCCTTGCCAGCTCCTACAATGAGCAGTTCTTC.

Here the CDR3 reads CASSLGDTGTGNTIYF. CDR3 nucleotide sequence: TGTGCCAGCAGCTTAGGGGATACAGGAACTGGAAACACCATATATTTT. This chain joins TRBV7-2 and TRBJ1-3, with D perhaps matching TRBD1 (5 bases). The CDR3 contains 16 residues. Germline CDR1 is SGHTA and CDR2 is FQGNSA. The ends were cut back, 1 base at V and 2 bases at J, with 12 bases in the middle.

DNA of the CDR3: TGCGCCAGCAGCCAAGTACAGGTTGATACCTACGAGCAGTACTTC. It encodes CASSQVQVDTYEQYF. The chain couples TRBV4-1 to TRBJ2-7, with D possibly matching TRBD1 (5 bases). Trimming pared 1 base from V and 2 bases from J, leaving 12 bases between. Looked up from germline, CDR1 is MGHRA and CDR2 is YSYEKL. The CDR3 is made up of 15 amino acids.

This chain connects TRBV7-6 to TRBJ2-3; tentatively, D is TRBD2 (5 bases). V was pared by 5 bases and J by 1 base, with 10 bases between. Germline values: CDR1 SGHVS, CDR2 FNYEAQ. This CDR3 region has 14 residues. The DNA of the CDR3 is TGTGCCAGCAGCCCCAGGACTGGCACAGATACGCAGTATTTT. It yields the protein CASSPRTGTDTQYF.

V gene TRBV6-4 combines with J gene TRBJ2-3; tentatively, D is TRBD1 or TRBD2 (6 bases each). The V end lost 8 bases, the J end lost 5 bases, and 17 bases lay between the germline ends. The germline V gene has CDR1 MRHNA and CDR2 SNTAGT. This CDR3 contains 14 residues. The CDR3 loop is CASSLVGGQDTQYF. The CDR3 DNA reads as TGTGCCAGCTCGCTGGTTGGGGGGCAAGATACGCAGTATTTT.

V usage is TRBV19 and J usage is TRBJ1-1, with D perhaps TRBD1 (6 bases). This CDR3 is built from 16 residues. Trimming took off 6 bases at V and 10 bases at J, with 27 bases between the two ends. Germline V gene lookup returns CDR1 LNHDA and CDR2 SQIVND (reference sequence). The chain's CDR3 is CASSSVEAPLLGGAFF. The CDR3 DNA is TGTGCCAGTAGCAGCGTGGAAGCGCCGCTATTAGGGGGAGCTTTCTTT.

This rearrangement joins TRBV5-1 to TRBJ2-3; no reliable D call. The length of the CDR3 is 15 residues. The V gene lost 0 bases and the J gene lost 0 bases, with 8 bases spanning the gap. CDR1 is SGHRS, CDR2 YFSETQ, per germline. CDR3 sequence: CASSLEGKSTDTQYF. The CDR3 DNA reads TGCGCCAGCAGCTTGGAAGGAAAAAGCACAGATACGCAGTATTTT.